This section outlines one T cell receptor (beta chain) sequence together with its context. The CDR3 covers 13 residues. The V and J ends lost 6 bases and 4 bases respectively, with 12 bases between them. Germline V gene data show CDR1 as MNHNS and CDR2 as SASEGT. Random-hexamer reverse transcription was applied to about 0.5 to 1 ug RNA. TCRdb analysed the immunoSEQ multiplex PCR reads with MiXCR anew, one entry per CDR3 protein. This table holds fewer than 150,000 distinct CDR3 sequences, 93% found once. The multiple sclerosis control group comprised treatment-naive patients with stable or active relapsing-remitting disease. Negative isolation was used for CD8+ and CD4+ T cells and FACS enrichment for TEMRA cells. The sample is drawn from a study of CD8 T cells in Susac syndrome.

This chain joins TRBV6-1 and TRBJ1-1; D not certain. This clonotype was obtained from a human donor with multiple sclerosis. Sequenced: CD4+ T cells from PBMCs. CDR3: CASRAIQITEAFF. The CDR3 nucleotides are TGTGCCAGCAGAGCTATACAGATCACTGAAGCTTTCTTT.